This passage covers 25 T cell receptor beta chains from one sample sequenced in a study of control samples from healthy donors and cancer patients. Assay used: immunoSEQ multiplex PCR; TCRdb lists only in-frame clones, some missing. In the table there are 170,000 or so clones, approximately 90% of which are singletons. Sequenced sample: blood. The source is a man aged 25-40 years in good health.

This clone was detected a few times. The chain uses TRBV7-9 and TRBJ1-6, with no clear D. The CDR3 spans 16 residues. The germline V gene has CDR1 SEHNR and CDR2 FQNEAQ (reference sequence). Between the trimmed V and J ends, which lost 5 bases and 10 bases, there was a span of 21 bases. Here the CDR3 reads CASSPVGPPSTSPLHF. In nucleotides, the CDR3 is TGTGCCAGCAGCCCCGTAGGACCGCCATCAACCTCACCCCTCCACTTT.

The CDR3 loop reads CASSERGNRNSPLHF. The CDR3 region has the DNA TGTGCCAGCAGTGAACGGGGGAACCGTAATTCACCCCTCCACTTT. This chain uses TRBV6-1 with TRBJ1-6, with D perhaps matching TRBD1 (5 bases). The CDR3 contains 15 residues. V lost 2 bases to trimming and J lost 6 bases, with 11 bases between them. Germline CDR1 is MNHNS and CDR2 is SASEGT.

The chain combines TRBV29-1 with TRBJ2-1; D is undetermined. The CDR3 spans 12 residues. CDR1 is SQVTM, CDR2 ANQGSEA, per germline. V gave up 8 bases and J gave up 5 bases, with 13 bases separating them. The CDR3, as DNA: TGCAGCTGCTTCAAGCTGAACAATGAGCAGTTCTTC. It encodes CSCFKLNNEQFF.

V usage is TRBV4-1 and J usage is TRBJ2-3; D may be TRBD1 or TRBD2 (6 bases each). From germline, CDR1 is MGHRA and CDR2 YSYEKL. The CDR3 runs 17 residues. Trimming removed 3 bases at V and 4 bases at J, with 20 bases between. The CDR3 sequence is CASSHPGGGPVSDTQYF. DNA of the CDR3: TGCGCCAGCAGCCATCCCGGAGGGGGGCCGGTCTCAGATACGCAGTATTTT.

This sequence joins TRBV5-1 and TRBJ2-7; 8 bases line up with TRBD1. V shed 2 bases, J shed 0 bases, and the junction held 7 bases outside the gene matches. This CDR3 is 16 amino acids long. Germline V gene data show CDR1 as SGHRS and CDR2 as YFSETQ. In DNA form, the CDR3 reads TGCGCCAGCAGCTTAGGTGGGACAGGTATCTCCTACGAGCAGTACTTC. Its protein is CASSLGGTGISYEQYF.

This clone was recorded only once. This rearrangement joins TRBV12-3 or TRBV12-4 to TRBJ1-6; D might be TRBD1 (6 bases). The CDR3 runs to 13 residues. V was pared by 9 bases and J by 7 bases, with 13 bases between. CDR3 in DNA: TGTGCCAGTAAGTGGGGGGCCAATTCACCCCTCCACTTT. This sequence encodes CASKWGANSPLHF.

The chain has TRBV30 and TRBJ2-1; D is undetermined. The CDR3 contains 13 residues. V was shortened by 0 bases and J by 5 bases, with 8 bases between the two germline ends. Germline CDR1 reads GTSNPN; CDR2 reads SVGIG (reference sequence). The CDR3 DNA sequence: TGTGCCTGGAGTGTAGCCCACAACAATGAGCAGTTCTTC. Translating gives CAWSVAHNNEQFF.

This chain uses TRBV19 with TRBJ1-5, with D unresolved. CDR1 LNHDA and CDR2 SQIVND come from the germline V gene (reference sequence). This CDR3 is built from 15 residues. V was clipped by 0 bases and J by 8 bases, with 14 bases between them. The CDR3 spells CASSIDSLIWEPQHF. The CDR3 DNA is TGTGCCAGTAGTATAGATAGCCTCATTTGGGAGCCCCAGCATTTT.

V usage is TRBV3-1 (or the pseudogene TRBV3-2) and J usage is TRBJ2-1, with 10 nucleotides matching TRBD2. Germline values: CDR1 LGHDT, CDR2 YNNKEL (reference sequence). Trimming took 0 bases from V and 4 from J; bases not matched to a gene: 0. The CDR3 has 15 residues. The CDR3 nucleotides read TGTGCCAGCAGCCAAGAGACTAGCGGGTACAATGAGCAGTTCTTC. This translates into CASSQETSGYNEQFF.

The V call is TRBV10-3, the J call TRBJ2-2, with 11 bases aligning to TRBD1. CDR1 and CDR2 (germline): ENHRY, SYGVKD. This CDR3 region has 15 residues. V trimming: 4 bases; J trimming: 4 bases; junction bases outside the gene matches: 2. The CDR3 is CAISVGQGATGELFF. For the CDR3, the DNA is TGTGCCATCAGTGTAGGACAGGGGGCCACCGGGGAGCTGTTTTTT.

The gene calls are TRBV30 and TRBJ1-2, with 7 bases aligning to TRBD1. This CDR3 has 15 amino acids. Unmatched junction bases numbered 11, after V lost 3 bases and J lost 4 bases. Germline CDR1 and CDR2: GTSNPN and SVGIG (reference sequence). CDR3 region: CAWRPLDRVGYGYTF. The CDR3 DNA reads as TGTGCCTGGAGGCCACTTGACAGGGTTGGCTATGGCTACACCTTC.

V gene TRBV5-1 combines with J gene TRBJ2-1; D gene ambiguous. Germline-derived CDR1 and CDR2 are SGHRS and YFSETQ. The CDR3 is made up of 14 amino acids. Trimming took off 0 bases at V and 5 bases at J, with 9 bases between the two ends. CDR3 amino acids: CASSLGDLNNEQFF. The CDR3, as DNA: TGCGCCAGCAGCTTGGGAGACTTAAACAATGAGCAGTTCTTC.

The count of this clone is one. The rearrangement uses TRBV16 and TRBJ2-7, with 8 bases fitting TRBD2. The length of the CDR3 is 15 residues. Losses at the gene ends were 4 bases for V and 0 bases for J; bases not matched to a gene: 5. Germline V lookup: CDR1 KGHSY, CDR2 FQNENV. CDR3 in DNA: TGTGCCAGCAGCCCTCGGGGGGGGTCCTCCTACGAGCAGTACTTC. This gives the protein CASSPRGGSSYEQYF.

This clone was counted once. The rearrangement joins TRBV30 to TRBJ2-7; D is perhaps TRBD2 (5 bases). Germline V lookup: CDR1 GTSNPN, CDR2 SVGIG (reference sequence). This CDR3 region has 13 residues. Trimming pared 8 bases from V and 0 bases from J, leaving 14 bases between. CDR3 amino acids: CAGGRGSSYEQYF. CDR3 in DNA: TGTGCCGGTGGTCGGGGAAGCTCCTACGAGCAGTACTTC.

The V gene is TRBV24-1, the J gene TRBJ2-3, with TRBD2 identical over 9 bases. The germline V gene encodes CDR1 KGHDR and CDR2 SFDVKD. CDR3 size: 15 residues. Trimming removed 3 bases from V and 2 bases from J; junction bases left unmatched: 2. The CDR3 loop is CATSDSGRNTDTQYF. Here the CDR3 DNA reads TGTGCCACCAGTGATAGCGGGAGGAACACAGATACGCAGTATTTT.

This chain connects TRBV10-2 to TRBJ1-4, with a tentative D call TRBD1 (5 bases). Trimming cost V 3 bases and J 8 bases, with 16 bases left between them. This CDR3 contains 15 residues. From germline, CDR1 is WSHSY and CDR2 SAAADI. The CDR3 reads CASSDEGRVEEKLFF. DNA of the CDR3: TGCGCCAGCAGTGATGAGGGCAGGGTCGAGGAAAAACTGTTTTTT.

The chain couples TRBV5-1 to TRBJ1-5; D is ambiguous. The CDR3 is 15 residues long. The germline V and J ends were trimmed by 0 bases and 6 bases, with 13 bases remaining between them. Germline assignment: CDR1 SGHRS and CDR2 YFSETQ. The CDR3 nucleotides read TGCGCCAGCAGCTTGGAGGACCCTGGAAGTCAGCCCCAGCATTTT. Its translation is CASSLEDPGSQPQHF.

The chain employs TRBV19 and TRBJ2-6; TRBD2 aligns across 8 bases. Germline values: CDR1 LNHDA, CDR2 SQIVND (reference sequence). This CDR3 is 14 amino acids long. V shed 5 bases and J 10 bases; nucleotides not matched to a gene: 7. CDR3 protein: CASSRGGQVNVLTF. DNA of the CDR3: TGTGCCAGTAGTCGGGGGGGCCAGGTAAACGTCCTGACTTTC.

The rearrangement uses TRBV9 and TRBJ1-3, with unresolved D. This CDR3 is 16 amino acids long. The V gene's germline CDR1 is SGDLS and CDR2 YYNGEE. The V end lost 3 bases, the J end lost 0 bases, and 13 bases lay between the germline ends. CDR3 DNA: TGTGCCAGCAGCGCCCACGGAAAGCTCTCTGGAAACACCATATATTTT. Its translation: CASSAHGKLSGNTIYF.

The chain links TRBV7-9 to TRBJ2-5; D not resolved. Germline V gene sequence: CDR1 SEHNR, CDR2 FQNEAQ (reference sequence). CDR3 length: 14 residues. Between the trimmed V and J ends, which lost 3 bases and 2 bases, there was a span of 10 bases. The CDR3 is CASSLIKTQETQYF. The CDR3, as DNA: TGTGCCAGCAGCTTGATAAAGACGCAAGAGACCCAGTACTTC.

This rearrangement joins TRBV24-1 to TRBJ2-1; 8 bases line up with TRBD1. V dropped 4 bases and J dropped 5; count of bases not matched to a gene: 3. CDR3 length: 14 residues. Per germline, CDR1 KGHDR and CDR2 SFDVKD. The CDR3 bases are TGTGCCACCAGTGACACGACAGGGGACAATGAGCAGTTCTTC. Encoded protein: CATSDTTGDNEQFF.

CDR3 DNA sequence: TGTGCCATCAGTGAAGGCCGTAACTCCTACGAGCAGTACTTC. Its protein is CAISEGRNSYEQYF. V and J are TRBV10-3 and TRBJ2-7; D gene unclear. The CDR3 runs 14 residues. CDR1 and CDR2 (germline): ENHRY, SYGVKD. Trimming took 3 bases from V and 0 from J, leaving 9 bases between them.

The rearrangement links TRBV5-5 to TRBJ1-6; no firm D call. Germline CDR1 and CDR2: SGHKS and YYEKEE (reference sequence). The CDR3 sequence is 13 residues long. V lost 0 bases and J 6 bases, leaving 4 bases between the germline ends. For the CDR3, the DNA is TGTGCCAGCAGCTTGGGGGTTAATTCACCCCTCCACTTT. Its translation: CASSLGVNSPLHF.

The chain links TRBV10-3 to TRBJ2-3, with TRBD1 matching 10 bases. Trimming removed 4 bases from V and 4 bases from J; junction bases left unmatched: 5. Germline V gene lookup returns CDR1 ENHRY and CDR2 SYGVKD. This CDR3 comprises 15 residues. The CDR3 loop reads CAISGRQGAPDTQYF. The DNA for the CDR3 is TGTGCCATCAGTGGGCGACAGGGGGCTCCAGATACGCAGTATTTT.

A word on this clone: The identical CDR3 is also encoded by other nucleotide sequences in the sample. This chain links TRBV4-2 with TRBJ2-7, with 15 bases fitting TRBD2. CDR3 length equals 15 residues. V was clipped by 3 bases and J by 4 bases; unmatched bases: 1. The V gene's germline CDR1 is LGHNA and CDR2 YNFKEQ. The CDR3 nucleotides are TGTGCCAGCAGCCAGGGACTAGCGGGGGGATACGAGCAGTACTTC. Translated, it gives CASSQGLAGGYEQYF.